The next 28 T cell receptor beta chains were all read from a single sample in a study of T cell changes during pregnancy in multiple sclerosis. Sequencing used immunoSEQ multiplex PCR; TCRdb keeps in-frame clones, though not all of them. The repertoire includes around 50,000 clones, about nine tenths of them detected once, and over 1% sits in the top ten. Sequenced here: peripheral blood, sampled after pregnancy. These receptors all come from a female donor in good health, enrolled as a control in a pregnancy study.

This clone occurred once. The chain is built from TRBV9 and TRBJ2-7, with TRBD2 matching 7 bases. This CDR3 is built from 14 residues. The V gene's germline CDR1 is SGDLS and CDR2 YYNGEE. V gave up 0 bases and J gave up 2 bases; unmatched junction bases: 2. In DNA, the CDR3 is TGTGCCAGCAGCGTAGAACTAGCGACCTACGAGCAGTACTTC. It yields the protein CASSVELATYEQYF.

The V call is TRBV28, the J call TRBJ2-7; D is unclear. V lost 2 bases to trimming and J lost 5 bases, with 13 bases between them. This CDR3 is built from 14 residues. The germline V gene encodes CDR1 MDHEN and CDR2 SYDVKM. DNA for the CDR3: TGTGCCAGCAGTTTAGATCGGGTCGGTAACGAGCAGTACTTC. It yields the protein CASSLDRVGNEQYF.

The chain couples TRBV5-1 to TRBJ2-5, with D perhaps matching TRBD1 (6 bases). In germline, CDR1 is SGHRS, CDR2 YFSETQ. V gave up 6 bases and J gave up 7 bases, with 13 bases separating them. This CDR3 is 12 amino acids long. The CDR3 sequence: CASKGDTVTQYF. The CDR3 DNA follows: TGCGCCAGCAAGGGGGATACGGTGACCCAGTACTTC.

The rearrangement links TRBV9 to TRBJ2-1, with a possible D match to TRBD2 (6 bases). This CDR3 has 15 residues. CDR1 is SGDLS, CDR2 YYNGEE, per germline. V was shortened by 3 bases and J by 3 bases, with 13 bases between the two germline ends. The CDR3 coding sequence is TGTGCCAGCAGCGCCCGGGAGAAAAGCTACAATGAGCAGTTCTTC. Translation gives CASSAREKSYNEQFF.

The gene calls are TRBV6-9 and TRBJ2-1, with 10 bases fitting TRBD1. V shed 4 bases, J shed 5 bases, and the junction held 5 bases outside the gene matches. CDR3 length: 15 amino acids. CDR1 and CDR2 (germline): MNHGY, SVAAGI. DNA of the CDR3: TGTGCCAGCAGTTCCGGGACAGGGGACAACAATGAGCAGTTCTTC. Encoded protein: CASSSGTGDNNEQFF.

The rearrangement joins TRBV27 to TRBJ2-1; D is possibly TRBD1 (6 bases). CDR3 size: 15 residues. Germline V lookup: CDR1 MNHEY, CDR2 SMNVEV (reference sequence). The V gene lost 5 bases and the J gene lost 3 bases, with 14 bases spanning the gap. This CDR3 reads CASSLTGTNYNEQFF. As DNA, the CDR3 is TGTGCCAGCAGTCTGACCGGGACAAACTACAATGAGCAGTTCTTC.

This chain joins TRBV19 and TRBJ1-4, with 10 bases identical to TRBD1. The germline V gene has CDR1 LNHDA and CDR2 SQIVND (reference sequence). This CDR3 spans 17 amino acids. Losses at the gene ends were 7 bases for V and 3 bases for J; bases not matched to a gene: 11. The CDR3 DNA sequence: TGTGCCAGTACGAATGACAGGGGGCGCCTAGCTAATGAAAAACTGTTTTTT. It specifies CASTNDRGRLANEKLFF.

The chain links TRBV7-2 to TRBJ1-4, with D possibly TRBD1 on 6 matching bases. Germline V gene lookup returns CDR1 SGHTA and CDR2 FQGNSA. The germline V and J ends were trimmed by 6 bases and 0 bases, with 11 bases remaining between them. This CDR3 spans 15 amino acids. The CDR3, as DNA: TGTGCCAGCAGGAGGACAGTTGCAACTAATGAAAAACTGTTTTTT. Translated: CASRRTVATNEKLFF.

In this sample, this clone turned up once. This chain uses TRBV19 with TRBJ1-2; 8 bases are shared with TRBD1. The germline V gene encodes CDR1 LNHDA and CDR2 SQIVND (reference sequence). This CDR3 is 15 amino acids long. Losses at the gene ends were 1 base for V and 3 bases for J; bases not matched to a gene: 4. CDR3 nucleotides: TGTGCCAGTAGTATAGCGACAGGGGTGGACTATGGCTACACCTTC. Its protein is CASSIATGVDYGYTF.

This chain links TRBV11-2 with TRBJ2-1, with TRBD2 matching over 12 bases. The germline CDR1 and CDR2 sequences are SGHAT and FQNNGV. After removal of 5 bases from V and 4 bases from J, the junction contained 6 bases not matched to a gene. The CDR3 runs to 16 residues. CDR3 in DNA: TGTGCCAGCAGCGTTAGACTAGCGGGAGTTTACAATGAGCAGTTCTTC. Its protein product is CASSVRLAGVYNEQFF.

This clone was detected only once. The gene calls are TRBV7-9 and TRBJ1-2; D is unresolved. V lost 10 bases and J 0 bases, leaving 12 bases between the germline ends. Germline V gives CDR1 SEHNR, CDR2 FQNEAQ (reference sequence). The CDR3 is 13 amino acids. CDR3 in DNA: TGTGCCACCGAATCGCGGGCTAACTATGGCTACACCTTC. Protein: CATESRANYGYTF.

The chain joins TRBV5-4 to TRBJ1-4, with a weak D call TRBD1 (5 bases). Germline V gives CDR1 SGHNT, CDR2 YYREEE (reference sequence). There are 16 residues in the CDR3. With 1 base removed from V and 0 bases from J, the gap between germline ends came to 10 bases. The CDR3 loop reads CASSLTGDATNEKLFF. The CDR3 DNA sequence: TGTGCCAGCAGCTTGACGGGGGACGCAACTAATGAAAAACTGTTTTTT.

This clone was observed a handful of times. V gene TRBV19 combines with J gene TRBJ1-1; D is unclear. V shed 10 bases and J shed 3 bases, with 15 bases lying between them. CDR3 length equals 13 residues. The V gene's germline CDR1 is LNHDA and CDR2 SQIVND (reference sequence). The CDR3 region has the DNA TGTGCCACGACGGGTCGCGTGGACACTGAAGCTTTCTTT. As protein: CATTGRVDTEAFF.

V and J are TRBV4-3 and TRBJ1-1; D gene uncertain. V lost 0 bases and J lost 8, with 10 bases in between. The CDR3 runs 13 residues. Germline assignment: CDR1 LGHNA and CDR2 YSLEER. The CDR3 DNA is TGCGCCAGCAGCCAAGATCTGAACAGCGAAGCTTTCTTT. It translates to CASSQDLNSEAFF.

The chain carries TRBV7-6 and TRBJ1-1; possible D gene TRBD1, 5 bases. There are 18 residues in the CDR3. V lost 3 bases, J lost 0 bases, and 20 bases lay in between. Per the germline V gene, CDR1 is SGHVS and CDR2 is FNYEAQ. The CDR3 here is CASSFFRGTRRMNTEAFF. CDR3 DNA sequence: TGTGCCAGCAGCTTTTTTAGGGGCACAAGGCGGATGAACACTGAAGCTTTCTTT.

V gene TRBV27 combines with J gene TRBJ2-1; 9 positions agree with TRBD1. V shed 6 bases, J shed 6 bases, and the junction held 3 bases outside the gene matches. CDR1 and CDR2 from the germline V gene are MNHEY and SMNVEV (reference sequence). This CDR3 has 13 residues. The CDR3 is CASSGTGFNEQFF. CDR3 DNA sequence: TGTGCCAGCAGCGGGACAGGGTTCAATGAGCAGTTCTTC.

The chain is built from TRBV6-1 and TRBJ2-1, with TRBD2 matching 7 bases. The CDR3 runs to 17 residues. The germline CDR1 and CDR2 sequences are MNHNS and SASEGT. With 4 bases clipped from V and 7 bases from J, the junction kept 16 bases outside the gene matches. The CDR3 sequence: CASSASPPGGGKNEQFF. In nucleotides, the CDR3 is TGTGCCAGCAGTGCAAGCCCCCCGGGCGGGGGAAAGAATGAGCAGTTCTTC.

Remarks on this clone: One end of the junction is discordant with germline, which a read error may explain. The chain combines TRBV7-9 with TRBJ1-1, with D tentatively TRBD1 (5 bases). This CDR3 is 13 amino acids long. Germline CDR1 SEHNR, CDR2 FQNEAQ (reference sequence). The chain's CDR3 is CASTLGGRAGAFF. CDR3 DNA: TGTGCCAGCACCTTAGGCGGCAGGGCAGGAGCTTTCTTT.

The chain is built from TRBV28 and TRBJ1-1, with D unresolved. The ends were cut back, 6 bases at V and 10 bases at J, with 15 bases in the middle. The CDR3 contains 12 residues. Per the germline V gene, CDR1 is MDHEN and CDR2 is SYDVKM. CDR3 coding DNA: TGTGCCAGCAGCACAACCAGGTTGGTAGCTTTCTTT. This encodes CASSTTRLVAFF. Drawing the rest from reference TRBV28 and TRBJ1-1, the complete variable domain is DVKVTQSSRYLVKRTGEKVFLECVQDMDHENMFWYRQDPGLGLRLIYFSYDVKMKEKGDIPEGYSVSREKKERFSLILESASTNQTSMYLCASSTTRLVAFFGQGTRLTVV.

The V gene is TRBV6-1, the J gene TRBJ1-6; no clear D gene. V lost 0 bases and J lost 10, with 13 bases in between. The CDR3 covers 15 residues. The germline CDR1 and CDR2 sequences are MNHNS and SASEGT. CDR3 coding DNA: TGTGCCAGCAGTGAAGCGGGCGGGATTGGATCACCCCTCCACTTT. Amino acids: CASSEAGGIGSPLHF.

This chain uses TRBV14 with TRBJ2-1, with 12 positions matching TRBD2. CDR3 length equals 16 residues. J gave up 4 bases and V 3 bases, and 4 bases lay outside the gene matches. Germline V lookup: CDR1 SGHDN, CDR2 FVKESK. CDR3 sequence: CASSQYTSGGYNEQFF. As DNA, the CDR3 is TGTGCCAGCAGCCAGTACACTAGCGGGGGGTACAATGAGCAGTTCTTC.

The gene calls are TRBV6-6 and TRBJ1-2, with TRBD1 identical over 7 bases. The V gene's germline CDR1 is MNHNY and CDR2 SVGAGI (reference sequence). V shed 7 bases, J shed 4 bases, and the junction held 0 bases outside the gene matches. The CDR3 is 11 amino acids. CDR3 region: CASNRGYGYTF. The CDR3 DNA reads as TGTGCCAGCAACAGGGGCTATGGCTACACCTTC.

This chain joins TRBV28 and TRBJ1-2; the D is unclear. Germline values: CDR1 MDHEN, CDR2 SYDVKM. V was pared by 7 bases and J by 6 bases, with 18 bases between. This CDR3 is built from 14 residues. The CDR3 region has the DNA TGTGCCAGCACCTCGCCCGGGCAGAGGGATGGCTACACCTTC. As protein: CASTSPGQRDGYTF.

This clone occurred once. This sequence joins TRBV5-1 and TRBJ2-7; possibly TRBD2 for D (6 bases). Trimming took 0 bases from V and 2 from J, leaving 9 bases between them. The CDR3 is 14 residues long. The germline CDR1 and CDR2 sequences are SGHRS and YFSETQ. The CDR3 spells CASSLGLATYEQYF. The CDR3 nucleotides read TGCGCCAGCAGCTTGGGGCTAGCGACCTACGAGCAGTACTTC.

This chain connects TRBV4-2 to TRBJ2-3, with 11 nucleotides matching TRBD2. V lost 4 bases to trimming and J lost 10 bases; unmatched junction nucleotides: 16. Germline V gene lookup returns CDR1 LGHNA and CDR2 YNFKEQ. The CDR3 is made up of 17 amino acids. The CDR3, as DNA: TGTGCCAGCAGCCCGGGTGGTAGCGGGGGGGTATTGGGGGCGCAGTATTTT. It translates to CASSPGGSGGVLGAQYF.

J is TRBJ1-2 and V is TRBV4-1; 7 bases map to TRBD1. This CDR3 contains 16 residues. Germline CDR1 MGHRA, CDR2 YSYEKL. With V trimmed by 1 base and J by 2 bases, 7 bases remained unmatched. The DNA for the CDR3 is TGCGCCAGCAGCCAAGCTTCGGGACAGCCGAACTATGGCTACACCTTC. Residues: CASSQASGQPNYGYTF.

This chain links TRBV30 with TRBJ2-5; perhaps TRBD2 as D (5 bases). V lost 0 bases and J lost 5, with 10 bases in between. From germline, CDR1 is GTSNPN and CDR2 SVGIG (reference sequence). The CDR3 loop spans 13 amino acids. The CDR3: CAWSVMRVETQYF. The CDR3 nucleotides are TGTGCCTGGAGTGTCATGAGGGTGGAGACCCAGTACTTC.

This CDR3 reads CASSARRGSGNTIYF. The CDR3 nucleotides are TGTGCCAGCAGTGCACGCAGGGGCTCTGGAAACACCATATATTTT. The chain uses TRBV2 and TRBJ1-3, with a weak D call TRBD1 (6 bases). Between the trimmed V and J ends, which lost 4 bases and 0 bases, there was a span of 10 bases. The germline CDR1 and CDR2 sequences are SNHLY and FYNNEI. CDR3 length: 15 residues.